These 9 T cell receptor beta chains share one sample of origin, sequenced in a study of cytomegalovirus exposure and HLA in healthy donors. Both 60 Vbeta primers and 13 Jbeta primers went into the PCR. Method: immunoSEQ multiplex PCR; TCRdb's copy keeps in-frame clones and lacks some. The sample records 220,000 or so clones, more than 65% being singletons. Sample: PBMCs. All receptors derive from a woman under 40 in good health and CMV-seronegative.

The chain joins TRBV19 to TRBJ1-1; 10 bases match TRBD1. V was pared by 2 bases and J by 8 bases, with 5 bases of the junction left unmatched. Per germline, CDR1 LNHDA and CDR2 SQIVND (reference sequence). This CDR3 has 14 residues. The CDR3 is CASSIFRDRGEAFF. CDR3 bases: TGTGCCAGTAGTATATTCCGGGACAGGGGAGAAGCTTTCTTT.

The chain couples TRBV7-6 to TRBJ2-1, with 10 positions matching TRBD1. Germline V gives CDR1 SGHVS, CDR2 FNYEAQ. J gave up 7 bases and V 5 bases, and 8 bases lay outside the gene matches. The CDR3 contains 15 residues. CDR3 coding DNA: TGTGCCAGCAGCGCCAGACAGGGGGCAGGGAATGAGCAGTTCTTC. As protein: CASSARQGAGNEQFF. The entire variable domain, with the rest obtained from reference TRBV7-6 and TRBJ2-1, is as follows: GAGVSQSPRYKVTKRGQDVALRCDPISGHVSLYWYRQALGQGPEFLTYFNYEAQQDKSGLPNDRFSAERPEGSISTLTIQRTEQRDSAMYRCASSARQGAGNEQFFGPGTRLTVL.

Comment on this clone: At one of its ends the junction is not consistent with the germline gene, which may arise from a read error. This sequence joins TRBV2 and TRBJ2-1, with 9 bases lining up with TRBD2. The CDR3 length is 13 residues. From germline, CDR1 is SNHLY and CDR2 FYNNEI. CDR3 protein: CASSGLAANEQLF. CDR3 DNA: TGTGCCAGCAGTGGACTAGCGGCCAATGAGCAGCTCTTC.

The chain carries TRBV10-1 and TRBJ1-5; D is unclear. Germline V lookup: CDR1 WNHNN, CDR2 SYGVQD (reference sequence). The CDR3 loop spans 13 amino acids. Between the trimmed V and J ends, which lost 3 bases and 0 bases, there was a span of 3 bases. The CDR3 protein is CASSEYSNQPQHF. CDR3 in DNA: TGCGCCAGCAGTGAATATAGCAATCAGCCCCAGCATTTT.

This chain connects TRBV7-9 to TRBJ2-5; D is unclear. The germline CDR1 and CDR2 sequences are SEHNR and FQNEAQ (reference sequence). Trimming cost V 2 bases and J 1 base, with 8 bases left between them. The CDR3 spans 14 residues. In DNA, the CDR3 is TGTGCCAGCAGCTTAAGGTGGGCCCAAGAGACCCAGTACTTC. Its translation: CASSLRWAQETQYF.

The V and J genes are TRBV5-1 and TRBJ2-3; weak D call: TRBD2 (6 bases). The ends were cut back, 4 bases at V and 5 bases at J, with 17 bases in the middle. CDR1 SGHRS and CDR2 YFSETQ come from the germline V gene. This CDR3 contains 15 residues. The CDR3 DNA follows: TGCGCCAGCAGCCCGGGGGAAGTAGAGTTAGATACGCAGTATTTT. It is translated as CASSPGEVELDTQYF.

This rearrangement joins TRBV6-5 to TRBJ1-6; 9 bases map to TRBD1. The J segment lost 10 bases and the V segment lost 5 bases, leaving 6 bases of the junction unmatched. The CDR3 runs 14 residues. From germline, CDR1 is MNHEY and CDR2 SVGAGI. Here the CDR3 reads CASSENRGQSPLHF. DNA for the CDR3: TGTGCCAGCAGTGAGAACAGGGGGCAGTCACCCCTCCACTTT.

This chain joins TRBV2 and TRBJ1-2; D is perhaps TRBD1 (5 bases). The CDR3 loop spans 15 amino acids. Deletions cut 5 bases from V and 2 bases from J, with 15 bases between. Germline V lookup: CDR1 SNHLY, CDR2 FYNNEI. The CDR3 region is CASSRTGVENYGYTF. CDR3 sequence (DNA): TGTGCCAGCAGTCGAACGGGGGTGGAGAACTATGGCTACACCTTC.

J is TRBJ1-1 and V is TRBV6-5; D is undetermined. Trimming took 5 bases from V and 2 from J, leaving 9 bases between them. From germline, CDR1 is MNHEY and CDR2 SVGAGI. The CDR3 is 13 amino acids. CDR3 sequence: CASSLVANTEAFF. For the CDR3, the DNA is TGTGCCAGCAGTCTAGTAGCTAACACTGAAGCTTTCTTT.